The text below deals with one T cell receptor (beta chain). This entry comes from a study of blood T cell repertoires in COVID-19. The assay was immunoSEQ multiplex PCR, and TCRdb's table has in-frame clones only and misses some. Seen here are roughly 190,000 clones, around 82% observed once, and the top ten hold around 11%. The CDR3 has 15 amino acids. CDR1 is SGHRS and CDR2 is YFSETQ in the germline V gene. J gave up 3 bases and V 4 bases, and 8 bases lay outside the gene matches. Sequencing was done on a sample of PBMCs or T cells enriched from blood (not recorded which). The clonotype comes from a man in his forties or fifties who had recovered from COVID-19. The V gene is TRBV5-1, the J gene TRBJ2-5; 8 nucleotides agree with TRBD1. Here the CDR3 reads CASSPAPGGEETQYF. CDR3 in DNA: TGCGCCAGCAGCCCTGCCCCAGGGGGCGAAGAGACCCAGTACTTC.